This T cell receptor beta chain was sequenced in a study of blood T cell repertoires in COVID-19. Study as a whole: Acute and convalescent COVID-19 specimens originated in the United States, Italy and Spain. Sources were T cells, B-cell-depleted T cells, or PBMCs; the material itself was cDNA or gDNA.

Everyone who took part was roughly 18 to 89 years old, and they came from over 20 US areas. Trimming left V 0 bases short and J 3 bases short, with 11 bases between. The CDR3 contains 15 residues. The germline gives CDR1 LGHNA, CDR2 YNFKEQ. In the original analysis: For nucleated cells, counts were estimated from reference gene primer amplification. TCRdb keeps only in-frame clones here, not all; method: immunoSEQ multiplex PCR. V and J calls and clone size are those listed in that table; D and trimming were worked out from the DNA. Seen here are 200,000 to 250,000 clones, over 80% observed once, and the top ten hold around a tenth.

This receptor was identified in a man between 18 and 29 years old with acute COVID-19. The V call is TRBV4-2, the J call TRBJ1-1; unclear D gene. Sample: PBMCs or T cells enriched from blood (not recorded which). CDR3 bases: TGTGCCAGCAGCCAAGACATCCGGGAAGACACTGAAGCTTTCTTT. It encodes CASSQDIREDTEAFF.